The next 15 T cell receptor beta chains were all read from a single sample in a study of PD-1 blockade in mismatch repair-deficient tumors. TCRdb's copy holds only in-frame clones and misses some; the assay was immunoSEQ multiplex PCR. The table has some 50,000 clones, approximately 80% seen once; the top ten hold about 3.5%. The material sequenced was PBMCs, taken before pembrolizumab treatment. These receptors were obtained from an adult with mismatch repair-deficient cancer.

This chain uses TRBV10-3 with TRBJ2-7; tentatively, D is TRBD2 (5 bases). In germline, CDR1 is ENHRY, CDR2 SYGVKD. Trimming shortened V by 0 bases and J by 7 bases, and 19 bases separated the two germline ends. This CDR3 has 16 residues. Here the CDR3 DNA reads TGTGCCATCAGTGAGTCGGGGAGCGGTGTTCCATTGGAGCAGTACTTC. It specifies CAISESGSGVPLEQYF.

The sample holds one count of this clone. The V and J genes are TRBV18 and TRBJ1-1; D not certain. V was shortened by 5 bases and J by 0 bases, with 7 bases between the two germline ends. The CDR3 spans 13 residues. CDR1 is KGHSH, CDR2 LQKENI, per germline. The CDR3 sequence is CASSGAMNTEAFF. DNA of the CDR3: TGTGCCAGCTCAGGTGCCATGAACACTGAAGCTTTCTTT. Filled out from reference TRBV18 and TRBJ1-1, the complete variable domain reads NAGVMQNPRHLVRRRGQEARLRCSPMKGHSHVYWYRQLPEEGLKFMVYLQKENIIDESGMPKERFSAEFPKEGPSILRIQQVVRGDSAAYFCASSGAMNTEAFFGQGTRLTVV.

This clone was seen more than once but under ten times. The chain links TRBV7-2 to TRBJ1-2; tentative D call: TRBD1 (5 bases). The V and J ends lost 3 bases and 8 bases respectively, with 10 bases between them. Germline-derived CDR1 and CDR2 are SGHTA and FQGNSA. This CDR3 spans 12 amino acids. The DNA for the CDR3 is TGTGCCAGCAGCTTCGGGACGCGAGGCTACACCTTC. It encodes CASSFGTRGYTF.

The rearrangement links TRBV21-1 to TRBJ2-3; the D call TRBD2 from the table was never checked on the DNA. TRBV21-1 is assigned pseudogene status. This CDR3 spans 19 amino acids. CDR3 in amino acids: CASTLTSGCSRGGTDTQYF. DNA for the CDR3: TGTGCCAGCACCCTGACTAGCGGGTGCTCAAGAGGGGGCACAGATACGCAGTATTTT.

This clone was seen only a few times. The chain is built from TRBV9 and TRBJ1-1; TRBD1 aligns across 7 bases. Trimming at V came to 3 bases and at J to 6 bases, leaving 11 bases not matched to a gene. This CDR3 is built from 15 residues. Germline V lookup: CDR1 SGDLS, CDR2 YYNGEE. The CDR3 loop reads CASSAGIGQVAEAFF. The CDR3 DNA sequence: TGTGCCAGCAGCGCCGGAATAGGACAGGTCGCTGAAGCTTTCTTT. Using reference TRBV9 and TRBJ1-1 for the parts outside the CDR3, the full variable domain is DSGVTQTPKHLITATGQRVTLRCSPRSGDLSVYWYQQSLDQGLQFLIQYYNGEERAKGNILERFSAQQFPDLHSELNLSSLELGDSALYFCASSAGIGQVAEAFFGQGTRLTVV.

The chain couples TRBV28 to TRBJ1-2; D may be TRBD1 (5 bases). CDR3 length: 12 residues. Germline lookup yields CDR1 MDHEN and CDR2 SYDVKM. V gave up 6 bases and J gave up 5 bases, with 10 bases separating them. In DNA, the CDR3 is TGTGCCAGCAGCCTCCAGGGTTATGGCTACACCTTC. The encoded protein is CASSLQGYGYTF.

This clone was recorded a few times. The chain employs TRBV19 and TRBJ1-2; D remains ambiguous. This CDR3 contains 14 residues. Germline CDR1 is LNHDA and CDR2 is SQIVND (reference sequence). The germline V and J ends were trimmed by 5 bases and 1 base, with 11 bases remaining between them. The CDR3 region has the DNA TGTGCCAGTAGTCCCGACACCCTTAACTATGGCTACACCTTC. Translation: CASSPDTLNYGYTF. Combining the CDR3 with reference TRBV19 and TRBJ1-2 gives the whole variable domain DGGITQSPKYLFRKEGQNVTLSCEQNLNHDAMYWYRQDPGQGLRLIYYSQIVNDFQKGDIAEGYSVSREKKESFPLTVTSAQKNPTAFYLCASSPDTLNYGYTFGSGTRLTVV.

This sequence joins TRBV9 and TRBJ1-2; D gene uncertain. Germline CDR1 and CDR2: SGDLS and YYNGEE. Deletions cut 4 bases from V and 7 bases from J, with 20 bases between. The CDR3 is made up of 15 amino acids. The CDR3 DNA sequence: TGTGCCAGCAGCCCAGTAGAGCTGCGGCCCTCTGGCTACACCTTC. This encodes CASSPVELRPSGYTF. Complete variable domain (other parts from reference TRBV9 and TRBJ1-2): DSGVTQTPKHLITATGQRVTLRCSPRSGDLSVYWYQQSLDQGLQFLIQYYNGEERAKGNILERFSAQQFPDLHSELNLSSLELGDSALYFCASSPVELRPSGYTFGSGTRLTVV.

The chain employs TRBV18 and TRBJ2-7, with D unclear. The CDR3 sequence is 13 residues long. Trimming removed 9 bases from V and 3 bases from J, with 15 bases in between. Looked up from germline, CDR1 is KGHSH and CDR2 is LQKENI. CDR3 loop: CASNGQNFYEQYF. CDR3 nucleotides: TGTGCCAGTAACGGCCAGAACTTCTACGAGCAGTACTTC.

This clone was detected only a few times. The V and J genes are TRBV11-2 and TRBJ2-2; possibly TRBD2 for D (5 bases). This CDR3 is built from 13 residues. CDR1 is SGHAT, CDR2 FQNNGV, per germline. V lost 8 bases to trimming and J lost 1 base, with 8 bases between them. The CDR3 region has the DNA TGTGCCAGCCTTCGGGAGAACACCGGGGAGCTGTTTTTT. Protein sequence: CASLRENTGELFF.

The rearrangement links TRBV5-4 to TRBJ2-1, with 7 bases that match TRBD2. Trimming removed 4 bases from V and 5 bases from J; junction bases left unmatched: 9. CDR3 length equals 15 residues. Germline lookup yields CDR1 SGHNT and CDR2 YYREEE (reference sequence). CDR3 sequence (DNA): TGTGCCAGCAGCCCCTCCGGGACTACCCACAATGAGCAGTTCTTC. This translates into CASSPSGTTHNEQFF. Full variable domain (missing parts from reference TRBV5-4 and TRBJ2-1): ETGVTQSPTHLIKTRGQQVTLRCSSQSGHNTVSWYQQALGQGPQFIFQYYREEENGRGNFPPRFSGLQFPNYSSELNVNALELDDSALYLCASSPSGTTHNEQFFGPGTRLTVL.

The V gene is TRBV10-1, the J gene TRBJ2-1, with D possibly being TRBD2 (5 bases). V lost 0 bases, J lost 7 bases, and 34 bases lay in between. There are 22 residues in the CDR3. Germline CDR1 and CDR2: WNHNN and SYGVQD (reference sequence). In nucleotides, the CDR3 is TGCGCCAGCAGTGAGTCGTATAATAGCTTGGGAGCCGAAGGAGGTTTTGTAAATGAGCAGTTCTTC. Translated, it gives CASSESYNSLGAEGGFVNEQFF.

The V gene is TRBV21-1, the J gene TRBJ2-3; the DNA was not used to check the table's D call, TRBD2. TRBV21-1 is a pseudogene. This CDR3 spans 18 amino acids. CDR3 nucleotides: TGTGCCAGCAGCAAAGCGCTAGCGGGAACGGTTGGAACAGATACGCAGTATTTT. Translation: CASSKALAGTVGTDTQYF.

This chain uses TRBV4-3 with TRBJ2-1; D is unresolved. V gave up 0 bases and J gave up 5 bases, with 2 bases separating them. The CDR3 has 12 amino acids. The germline V gene has CDR1 LGHNA and CDR2 YSLEER. CDR3 sequence (DNA): TGCGCCAGCAGCCAAGACGACAATGAGCAGTTCTTC. It encodes CASSQDDNEQFF.

The chain has TRBV28 and TRBJ2-7, with D maybe TRBD1 (5 bases). CDR3 size: 15 residues. The V end was cut by 3 bases, the J end by 2 bases, with 14 bases between. Looked up from germline, CDR1 is MDHEN and CDR2 is SYDVKM. CDR3 loop: CASSLSQGNTYEQYF. In DNA, the CDR3 is TGTGCCAGCAGTTTGAGTCAGGGTAATACCTACGAGCAGTACTTC.